The 7 T cell receptor beta chains in this list originate from one sample, sequenced in a study of cytomegalovirus exposure and HLA in healthy donors. The study ran its PCR with 60 Vbeta and 13 Jbeta primers. The repertoire was sequenced with immunoSEQ multiplex PCR; TCRdb's copy has only in-frame clones and lacks some. The data contain 84,000 or so clones, approximately 79% of them seen just once; the ten biggest clones take up approximately 2.6%. Sample: PBMCs. The receptors were gathered from a man aged 25 to 40 in good health and CMV-seronegative.

V is TRBV7-2 and J is TRBJ1-6, with 10 nucleotides matching TRBD1. Germline V CDR1 and CDR2: SGHTA, FQGNSA. Unmatched junction bases numbered 7, after V lost 1 base and J lost 7 bases. The CDR3 covers 17 residues. DNA of the CDR3: TGTGCCAGCAGCTTAGGGGGAAAGGGACAGGGGAATTCACCCCTCCACTTT. It codes for CASSLGGKGQGNSPLHF.

CDR3 sequence: CASSLDRARGYTF. For the CDR3, the DNA is TGTGCCAGCAGCCTCGACAGGGCTAGAGGCTACACCTTC. The chain carries TRBV7-3 and TRBJ1-2; 7 bases match TRBD1. This CDR3 region has 13 residues. V dropped 5 bases and J dropped 8; count of bases not matched to a gene: 8. Germline values: CDR1 SGHTA, CDR2 FQGTGA. The full variable domain, in which reference TRBV7-3 and TRBJ1-2 provide the parts outside the CDR3, is GAGVSQTPSNKVTEKGKYVELRCDPISGHTALYWYRQSLGQGPEFLIYFQGTGAADDSGLPNDRFFAVRPEGSVSTLKIQRTERGDSAVYLCASSLDRARGYTFGSGTRLTVV.

The chain carries TRBV28 and TRBJ2-6, with D unresolved. The CDR3 contains 15 residues. Germline values: CDR1 MDHEN, CDR2 SYDVKM. Trimming left V 2 bases short and J 1 base short, with 6 bases between. This chain's CDR3 is CASSLIESGANVLTF. As DNA, the CDR3 is TGTGCCAGCAGTTTAATAGAGTCTGGGGCCAACGTCCTGACTTTC.

The J gene is TRBJ1-5, the V gene TRBV23-1; tentative D call: TRBD1 (5 bases). TRBV23-1 is identified as an open reading frame with a role that is uncertain. The CDR3 is made up of 15 amino acids. V lost 2 bases and J lost 8, with 16 bases in between. This chain's CDR3 is CASSQPPTREEPQHF. The CDR3 DNA is TGCGCCAGCAGTCAACCTCCAACCAGGGAGGAGCCCCAGCATTTT.

V usage is TRBV27 and J usage is TRBJ1-2; unclear D gene. Germline CDR1 and CDR2: MNHEY and SMNVEV (reference sequence). This CDR3 is built from 15 residues. V was shortened by 7 bases and J by 6 bases, with 21 bases between the two germline ends. The CDR3 DNA follows: TGTGCCAGCACCCCCCACCTAACGCGCCCTCATGGCTACACCTTC. Protein: CASTPHLTRPHGYTF.

The chain is built from TRBV7-9 and TRBJ1-2; no definite D call. The CDR3 is 18 residues long. The V end was cut by 5 bases, the J end by 8 bases, with 30 bases between. Germline CDR1 SEHNR, CDR2 FQNEAQ (reference sequence). The DNA of the CDR3 is TGTGCCAGCAGCGTCCCTGATAGGGTGATACCCTCCAGAGGGGGCTACACCTTC. This codes for CASSVPDRVIPSRGGYTF.

The gene calls are TRBV5-1 and TRBJ1-1; a weak D match, TRBD1 (6 bases). V was cut by 4 bases and J by 3 bases, with 13 bases left in between. The CDR3 runs 14 residues. The V gene's germline CDR1 is SGHRS and CDR2 YFSETQ. CDR3 DNA: TGCGCCAGCAGCCTCAGGGGATTTGACACTGAAGCTTTCTTT. Amino acid sequence: CASSLRGFDTEAFF.